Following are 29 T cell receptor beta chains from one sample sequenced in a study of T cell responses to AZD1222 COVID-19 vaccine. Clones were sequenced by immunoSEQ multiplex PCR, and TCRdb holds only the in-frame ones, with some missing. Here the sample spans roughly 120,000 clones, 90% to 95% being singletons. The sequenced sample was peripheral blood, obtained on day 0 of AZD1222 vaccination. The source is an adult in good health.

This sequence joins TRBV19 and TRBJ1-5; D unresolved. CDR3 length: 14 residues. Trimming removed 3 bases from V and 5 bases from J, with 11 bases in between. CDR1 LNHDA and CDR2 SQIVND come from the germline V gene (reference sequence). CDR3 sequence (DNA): TGTGCCAGTAGTATCACTTGGGTAGATCAGCCCCAGCATTTT. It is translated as CASSITWVDQPQHF.

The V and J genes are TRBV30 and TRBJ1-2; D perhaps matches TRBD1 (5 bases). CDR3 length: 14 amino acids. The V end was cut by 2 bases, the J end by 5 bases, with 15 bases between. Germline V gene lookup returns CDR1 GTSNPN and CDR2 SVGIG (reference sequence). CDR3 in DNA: TGTGCCTGGAGTACTCGTTCGGGGCGGTATGGCTACACCTTC. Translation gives CAWSTRSGRYGYTF.

The CDR3 region has the DNA TGTGCCACCAGTGATCCCCAGCGGGGACTAGCGGGACTTGAGCAGTTCTTC. Its protein product is CATSDPQRGLAGLEQFF. The rearrangement links TRBV24-1 to TRBJ2-1; TRBD2 matches at 13 bases. The CDR3 consists of 17 residues. Per the germline V gene, CDR1 is KGHDR and CDR2 is SFDVKD. V shed 3 bases, J shed 9 bases, and the junction held 10 bases outside the gene matches.

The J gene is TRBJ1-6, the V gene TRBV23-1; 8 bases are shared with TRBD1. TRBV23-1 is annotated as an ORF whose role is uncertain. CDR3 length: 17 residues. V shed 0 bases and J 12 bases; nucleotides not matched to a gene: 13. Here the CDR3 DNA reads TGCGCCAGCAGTCAATCGACGATCGACAGGGGTTGTATACCCCTCCACTTT. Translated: CASSQSTIDRGCIPLHF.

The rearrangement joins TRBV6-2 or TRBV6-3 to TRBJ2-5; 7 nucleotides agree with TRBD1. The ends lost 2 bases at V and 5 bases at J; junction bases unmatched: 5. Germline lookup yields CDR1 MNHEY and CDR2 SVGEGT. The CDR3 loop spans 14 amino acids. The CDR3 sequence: CASSYATGVETQYF. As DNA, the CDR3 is TGTGCCAGCAGTTACGCAACAGGGGTCGAGACCCAGTACTTC.

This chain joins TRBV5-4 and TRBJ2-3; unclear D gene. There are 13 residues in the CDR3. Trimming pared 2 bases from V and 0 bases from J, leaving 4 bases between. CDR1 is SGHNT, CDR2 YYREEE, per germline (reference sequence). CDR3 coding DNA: TGTGCCAGCAGCTTCAAGAGCACAGATACGCAGTATTTT. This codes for CASSFKSTDTQYF.

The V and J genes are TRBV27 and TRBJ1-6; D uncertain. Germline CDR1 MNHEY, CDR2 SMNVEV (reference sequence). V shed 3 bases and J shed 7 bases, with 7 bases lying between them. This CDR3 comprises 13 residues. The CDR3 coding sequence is TGTGCCAGCAGTTTGTTAGGGAATTCACCCCTCCACTTT. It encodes CASSLLGNSPLHF.

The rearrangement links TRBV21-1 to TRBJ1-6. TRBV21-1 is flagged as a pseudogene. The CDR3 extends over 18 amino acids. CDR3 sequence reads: CASSIGDCASSYNSPLHF. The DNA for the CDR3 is TGTGCCAGCAGCATTGGGGACTGCGCTAGCTCCTATAATTCACCCCTCCACTTT.

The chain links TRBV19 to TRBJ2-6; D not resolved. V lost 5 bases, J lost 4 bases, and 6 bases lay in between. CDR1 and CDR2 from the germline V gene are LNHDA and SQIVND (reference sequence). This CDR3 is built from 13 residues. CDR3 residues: CASSRSGANVLTF. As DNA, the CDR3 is TGTGCCAGTAGTCGATCCGGGGCCAACGTCCTGACTTTC.

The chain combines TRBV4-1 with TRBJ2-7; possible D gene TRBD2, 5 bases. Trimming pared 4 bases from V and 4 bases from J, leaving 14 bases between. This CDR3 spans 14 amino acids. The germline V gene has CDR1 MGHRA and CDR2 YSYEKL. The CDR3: CASSLGPGSYEQYF. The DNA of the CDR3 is TGCGCCAGCAGCCTCGGCCCGGGGTCGTACGAGCAGTACTTC.

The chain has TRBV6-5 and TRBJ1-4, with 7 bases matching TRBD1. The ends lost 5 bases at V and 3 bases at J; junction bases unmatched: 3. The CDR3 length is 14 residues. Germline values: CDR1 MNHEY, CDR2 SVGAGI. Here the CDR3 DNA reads TGTGCCAGCAGTCGGGACAGCCCTAATGAAAAACTGTTTTTT. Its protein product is CASSRDSPNEKLFF.

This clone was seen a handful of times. CDR3 nucleotides: TGTGCCAGCAGCCTAGACTATGGCTACACCTTC. Protein: CASSLDYGYTF. V usage is TRBV7-9 and J usage is TRBJ1-2, with D uncertain. Trimming pared 5 bases from V and 3 bases from J, leaving 4 bases between. Germline loops: CDR1 SEHNR, CDR2 FQNEAQ (reference sequence). The CDR3 is 11 amino acids.

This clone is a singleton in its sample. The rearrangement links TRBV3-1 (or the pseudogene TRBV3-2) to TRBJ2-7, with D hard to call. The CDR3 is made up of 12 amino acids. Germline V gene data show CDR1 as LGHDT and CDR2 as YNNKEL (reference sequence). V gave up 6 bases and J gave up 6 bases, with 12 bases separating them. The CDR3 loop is CASSLAESEQYF. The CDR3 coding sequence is TGTGCCAGCAGTCTCGCAGAAAGCGAGCAGTACTTC.

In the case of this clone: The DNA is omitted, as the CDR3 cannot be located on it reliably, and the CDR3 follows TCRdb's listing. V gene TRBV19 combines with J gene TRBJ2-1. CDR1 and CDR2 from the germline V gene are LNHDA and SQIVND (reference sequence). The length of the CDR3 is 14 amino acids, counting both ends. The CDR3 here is CASSILSLDNEQFF.

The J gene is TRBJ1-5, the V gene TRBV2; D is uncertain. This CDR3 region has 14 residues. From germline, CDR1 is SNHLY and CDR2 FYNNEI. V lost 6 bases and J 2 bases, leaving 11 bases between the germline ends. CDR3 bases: TGTGCCAGCAGCCAGCAGGTGGGCAATCAGCCCCAGCATTTT. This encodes CASSQQVGNQPQHF.

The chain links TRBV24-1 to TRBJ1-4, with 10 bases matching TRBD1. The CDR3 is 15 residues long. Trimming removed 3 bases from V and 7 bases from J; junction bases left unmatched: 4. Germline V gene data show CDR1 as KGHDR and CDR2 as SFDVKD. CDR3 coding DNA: TGTGCCACCAGTGATGGGGGACAGGGGTCTGAAAAACTGTTTTTT. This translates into CATSDGGQGSEKLFF.

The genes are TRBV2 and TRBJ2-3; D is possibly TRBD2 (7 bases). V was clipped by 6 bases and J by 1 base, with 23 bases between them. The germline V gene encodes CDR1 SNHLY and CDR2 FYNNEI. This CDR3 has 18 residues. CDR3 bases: TGTGCCAGCAGGGACAGCCTAGCGGACCGGGTGGGCACAGATACGCAGTATTTT. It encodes CASRDSLADRVGTDTQYF.

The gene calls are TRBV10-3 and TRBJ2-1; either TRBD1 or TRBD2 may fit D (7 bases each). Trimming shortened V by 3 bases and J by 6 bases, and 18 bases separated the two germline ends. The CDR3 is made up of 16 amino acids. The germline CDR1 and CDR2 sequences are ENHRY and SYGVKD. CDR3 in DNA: TGTGCCATCAGTGAAAGGGAGGGGGCCTCCAGCAATGAGCAGTTCTTC. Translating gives CAISEREGASSNEQFF.

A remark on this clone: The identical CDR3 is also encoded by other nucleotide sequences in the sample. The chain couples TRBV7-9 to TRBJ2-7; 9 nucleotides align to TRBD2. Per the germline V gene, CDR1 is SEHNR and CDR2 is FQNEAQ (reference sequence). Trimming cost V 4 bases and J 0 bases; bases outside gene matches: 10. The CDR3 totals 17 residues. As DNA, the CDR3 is TGTGCCAGCAGCTCGGGACTACTAGCGGGCATCTCCTACGAGCAGTACTTC. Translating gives CASSSGLLAGISYEQYF.

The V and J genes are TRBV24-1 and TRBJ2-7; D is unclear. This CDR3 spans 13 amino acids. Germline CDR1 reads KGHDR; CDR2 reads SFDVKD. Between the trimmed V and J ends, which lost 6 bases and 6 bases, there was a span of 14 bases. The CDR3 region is CATSSPKVGEQYF. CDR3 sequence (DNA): TGTGCCACCAGTTCACCGAAGGTGGGCGAGCAGTACTTC.

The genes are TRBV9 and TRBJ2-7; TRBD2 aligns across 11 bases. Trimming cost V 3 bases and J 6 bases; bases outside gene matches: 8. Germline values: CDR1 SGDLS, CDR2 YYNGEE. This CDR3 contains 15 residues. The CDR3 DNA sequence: TGTGCCAGCAGCGGTAAACTAGCGGGAGTCAGCGAGCAGTACTTC. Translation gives CASSGKLAGVSEQYF. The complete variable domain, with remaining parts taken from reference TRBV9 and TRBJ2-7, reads DSGVTQTPKHLITATGQRVTLRCSPRSGDLSVYWYQQSLDQGLQFLIQYYNGEERAKGNILERFSAQQFPDLHSELNLSSLELGDSALYFCASSGKLAGVSEQYFGPGTRLTVT.

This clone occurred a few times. DNA of the CDR3: TGTGCCAGCAGTACCGGGACTAGCGGCACAGATACGCAGTATTTT. Its translation is CASSTGTSGTDTQYF. The chain uses TRBV6-4 and TRBJ2-3; 10 positions match TRBD2. J was trimmed by 1 base and V by 5 bases; bases with no gene match: 3. The CDR3 is 15 residues long. CDR1 is MRHNA and CDR2 is SNTAGT in the germline V gene.

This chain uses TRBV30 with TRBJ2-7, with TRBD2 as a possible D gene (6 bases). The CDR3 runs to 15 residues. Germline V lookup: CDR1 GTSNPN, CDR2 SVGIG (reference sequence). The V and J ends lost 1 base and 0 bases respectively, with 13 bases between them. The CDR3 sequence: CAWSGGERSSYEQYF. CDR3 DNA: TGTGCCTGGAGTGGCGGGGAGAGAAGCTCCTACGAGCAGTACTTC. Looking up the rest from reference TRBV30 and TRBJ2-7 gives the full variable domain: SQTIHQWPATLVQPVGSPLSLECTVEGTSNPNLYWYRQAAGRGLQLLFYSVGIGQISSEVPQNLSASRPQDRQFILSSKKLLLSDSGFYLCAWSGGERSSYEQYFGPGTRLTVT.

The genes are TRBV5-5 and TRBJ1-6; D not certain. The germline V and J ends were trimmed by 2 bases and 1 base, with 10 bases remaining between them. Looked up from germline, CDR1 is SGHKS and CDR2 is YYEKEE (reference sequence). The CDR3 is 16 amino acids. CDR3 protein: CASSFAPVSYNSPLHF. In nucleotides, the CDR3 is TGTGCCAGCAGCTTCGCTCCTGTATCCTATAATTCACCCCTCCACTTT. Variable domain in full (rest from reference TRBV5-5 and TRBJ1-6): DAGVTQSPTHLIKTRGQQVTLRCSPISGHKSVSWYQQVLGQGPQFIFQYYEKEERGRGNFPDRFSARQFPNYSSELNVNALLLGDSALYLCASSFAPVSYNSPLHFGNGTRLTVT.

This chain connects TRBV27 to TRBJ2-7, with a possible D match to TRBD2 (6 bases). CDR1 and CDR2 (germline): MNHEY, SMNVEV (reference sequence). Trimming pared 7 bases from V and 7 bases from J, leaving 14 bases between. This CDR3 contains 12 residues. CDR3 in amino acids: CASISSGREQYF. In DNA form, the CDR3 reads TGTGCCAGCATATCGTCGGGGAGGGAGCAGTACTTC.

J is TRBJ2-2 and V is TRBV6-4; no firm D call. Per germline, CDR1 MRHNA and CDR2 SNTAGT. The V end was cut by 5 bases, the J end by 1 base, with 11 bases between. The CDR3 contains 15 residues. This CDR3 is CASSPTGLNTGELFF. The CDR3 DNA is TGTGCCAGCAGTCCTACGGGCCTGAACACCGGGGAGCTGTTTTTT.

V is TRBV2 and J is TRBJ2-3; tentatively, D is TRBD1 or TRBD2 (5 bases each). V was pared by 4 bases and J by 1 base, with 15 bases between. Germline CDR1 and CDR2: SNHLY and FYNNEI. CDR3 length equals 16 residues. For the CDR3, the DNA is TGTGCCAGCAGTGCTAGCACCTTGGGGGGCACAGATACGCAGTATTTT. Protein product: CASSASTLGGTDTQYF. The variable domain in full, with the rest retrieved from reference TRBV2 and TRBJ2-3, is EPEVTQTPSHQVTQMGQEVILRCVPISNHLYFYWYRQILGQKVEFLVSFYNNEISEKSEIFDDQFSVERPDGSNFTLKIRSTKLEDSAMYFCASSASTLGGTDTQYFGPGTRLTVL.

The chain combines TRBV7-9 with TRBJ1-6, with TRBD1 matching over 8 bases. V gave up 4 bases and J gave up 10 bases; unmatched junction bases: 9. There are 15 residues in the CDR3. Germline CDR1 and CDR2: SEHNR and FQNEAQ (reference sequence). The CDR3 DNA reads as TGTGCCAGCAGCTCGGAGGACAGGGTTTGGTCACCCCTCCACTTT. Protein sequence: CASSSEDRVWSPLHF.

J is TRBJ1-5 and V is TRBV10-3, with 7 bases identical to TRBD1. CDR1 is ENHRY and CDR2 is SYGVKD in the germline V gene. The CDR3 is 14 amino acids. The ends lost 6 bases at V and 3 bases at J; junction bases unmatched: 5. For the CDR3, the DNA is TGTGCCATCAGCGATACAGGGGACAATCAGCCCCAGCATTTT. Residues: CAISDTGDNQPQHF.